These T cell receptor beta chains were read from a single sample in a study of T cell responses to AZD1222 COVID-19 vaccine. Libraries were prepared by immunoSEQ multiplex PCR; TCRdb keeps only in-frame clonotypes and omits some of them. The repertoire holds about 130,000 clones, around nine tenths seen once, with just under 6.5% in the top ten. The source was peripheral blood, collected on day 0 of AZD1222 vaccination. The receptors derive from an adult in good health. Both conserved end residues are part of each CDR3. The D gene is left open where the match is weak. Clone size is not always given. Where it is, it says once, few, many or a class for expanded clones.

d_call: .
v_call: TRBV7-6
clone_size: .
j_call: TRBJ2-2
cdr3_nt: TGTGCCAGCAGCTTAAAGTTGGGCAGGAACACCGGGGAGCTGTTTTTT
cdr3_aa: CASSLKLGRNTGELFF

d_call: .
v_call: TRBV10-3
clone_size: .
j_call: TRBJ2-7
cdr3_nt: TGTGCCATCAGTGACCCGGTCGGTTACGAGCAGTACTTC
cdr3_aa: CAISDPVGYEQYF

d_call: .
v_call: TRBV4-3
clone_size: .
j_call: TRBJ1-2
cdr3_nt: TGCGCCAGCAGCCAGGTTACAGTGGGTGGCTACACCTTC
cdr3_aa: CASSQVTVGGYTF

d_call: .
v_call: TRBV12-3/TRBV12-4
clone_size: few
j_call: TRBJ1-2
cdr3_nt: TGTGCCAGCAGTTTATGGGGGCACTATGGCTACACCTTC
cdr3_aa: CASSLWGHYGYTF

d_call: .
v_call: TRBV7-9
clone_size: once
j_call: TRBJ1-5
cdr3_nt: TGTGCCAGCAGCCCGCCGGGGGGAGCTCAGCCCCAGCATTTT
cdr3_aa: CASSPPGGAQPQHF

d_call: .
v_call: TRBV7-9
clone_size: .
j_call: TRBJ1-6
cdr3_nt: TGTGCCAGCAGCTTATCGACAGGTACCGACGGTTCACCCCTCCACTTT
cdr3_aa: CASSLSTGTDGSPLHF

d_call: TRBD2
v_call: TRBV10-3
clone_size: .
j_call: TRBJ2-5
cdr3_nt: TGTGCCATCCGGGCTAGCGGGGGGGATGGAGAGACCCAGTACTTC
cdr3_aa: CAIRASGGDGETQYF

d_call: .
v_call: TRBV27
clone_size: .
j_call: TRBJ2-6
cdr3_nt: TGTGCCACCTCCAAAGCCAATGTCCTGACTTTC
cdr3_aa: CATSKANVLTF

d_call: .
v_call: TRBV20-1
clone_size: .
j_call: TRBJ1-5
cdr3_nt: TGCAGTGCTAGTCGCGCAGATCAGCCCCAGCATTTT
cdr3_aa: CSASRADQPQHF

d_call: .
v_call: TRBV12-3/TRBV12-4
clone_size: .
j_call: TRBJ1-2
cdr3_nt: TGTGCCAGCAGTTTATCGCTTAACTATGGCTACACCTTC
cdr3_aa: CASSLSLNYGYTF

d_call: .
v_call: TRBV29-1
clone_size: few
j_call: TRBJ2-7
cdr3_nt: TGCAGCGGTAAACAGGGAAACGAGCAGTACTTC
cdr3_aa: CSGKQGNEQYF

d_call: TRBD1
v_call: TRBV6-6
clone_size: .
j_call: TRBJ1-4
cdr3_nt: TGTGCCAGCAGTTTACAGGGGGGGATTGAAAAACTGTTTTTT
cdr3_aa: CASSLQGGIEKLFF

d_call: .
v_call: TRBV12-3/TRBV12-4
clone_size: .
j_call: TRBJ1-1
cdr3_nt: TGTGCCAGCAGTTTTGGTTCGGGCTTTGAAGCTTTCTTT
cdr3_aa: CASSFGSGFEAFF

d_call: .
v_call: TRBV6-5
clone_size: .
j_call: TRBJ1-2
cdr3_nt: TGTGCCAGCAGTCCTTCGGTGAGAAACTATGGCTACACCTTC
cdr3_aa: CASSPSVRNYGYTF

d_call: .
v_call: TRBV20-1
clone_size: .
j_call: TRBJ1-6
cdr3_nt: TGCAGTGCTAGAGAGGGGGGGCCCCTCCACTTT
cdr3_aa: CSAREGGPLHF

d_call: .
v_call: TRBV7-9
clone_size: .
j_call: TRBJ1-1
cdr3_nt: TGTGCCAGCAGCTTAGAGGGTTCGGGGGCGTGGACTGAAGCTTTCTTT
cdr3_aa: CASSLEGSGAWTEAFF

d_call: .
v_call: TRBV15
clone_size: .
j_call: TRBJ2-1
cdr3_nt: TGTGCCACCAGCCCACCCGTGGGGGGATACTACAATGAGCAGTTCTTC
cdr3_aa: CATSPPVGGYYNEQFF

d_call: .
v_call: TRBV6-5
clone_size: .
j_call: TRBJ2-5
cdr3_nt: TGTGCCAGCACTGGAGAGGGTGGTGAGACCCAGTACTTC
cdr3_aa: CASTGEGGETQYF

d_call: TRBD2
v_call: TRBV9
clone_size: once
j_call: TRBJ2-3
cdr3_nt: TGTGCCAGCAGCTCCCGGACTAGGGCCAATCCAGATACGCAGTATTTT
cdr3_aa: CASSSRTRANPDTQYF

d_call: TRBD1
v_call: TRBV5-1
clone_size: .
j_call: TRBJ2-4
cdr3_nt: TGCGCCAGCAGCCCCAACCCACAGGGGGGCGCAATTCAGTACTTC
cdr3_aa: CASSPNPQGGAIQYF

d_call: TRBD1
v_call: TRBV6-4
clone_size: .
j_call: TRBJ1-2
cdr3_nt: TGTGCCAGCACCGCGACAGGGGCCGGGGGCTACACCTTC
cdr3_aa: CASTATGAGGYTF

d_call: .
v_call: TRBV20-1
clone_size: .
j_call: TRBJ1-2
cdr3_nt: TGCAGTGCTACAACCGCGCGTGGCTACACCTTC
cdr3_aa: CSATTARGYTF

d_call: .
v_call: TRBV4-2
clone_size: .
j_call: TRBJ2-2
cdr3_nt: TGTGCCAGCAGCCAACACGTGGTGGAAACCGGGGAGCTGTTTTTT
cdr3_aa: CASSQHVVETGELFF

d_call: .
v_call: TRBV23-1
clone_size: .
j_call: TRBJ2-1
cdr3_nt: TGCGCCAGCATCCTCGGGGGGCGGAATGAGCAGTTCTTC
cdr3_aa: CASILGGRNEQFF

d_call: TRBD2
v_call: TRBV2
clone_size: .
j_call: TRBJ2-3
cdr3_nt: TGTGCCAGCAGGGGCCCGGGACTATTCACAGATACGCAGTATTTT
cdr3_aa: CASRGPGLFTDTQYF

d_call: .
v_call: TRBV19
clone_size: .
j_call: TRBJ1-2
cdr3_nt: TGTGCCAGTAGTATAGACGGCCAAGGGGGCTACACCTTC
cdr3_aa: CASSIDGQGGYTF

d_call: .
v_call: TRBV5-4
clone_size: once
j_call: TRBJ2-3
cdr3_nt: TGTGCCAGCAGCTTGGAAAGTGGTACGGATACGCAGTATTTT
cdr3_aa: CASSLESGTDTQYF

d_call: TRBD2
v_call: TRBV6-2/TRBV6-3
clone_size: .
j_call: TRBJ2-1
cdr3_nt: TGTGCCAGCAGCCCCGGGACTAGCGGGAAGAATGAGCAGTTCTTC
cdr3_aa: CASSPGTSGKNEQFF

d_call: .
v_call: TRBV12-5
clone_size: .
j_call: TRBJ1-2
cdr3_nt: TGTGCTAGGCGAGAACAGGGATGGTTTGGCTACACCTTC
cdr3_aa: CARREQGWFGYTF

d_call: .
v_call: TRBV7-9
clone_size: .
j_call: TRBJ1-1
cdr3_nt: TGTGCCAGCAGCTTCATCACCCCTGAAGCTTTCTTT
cdr3_aa: CASSFITPEAFF

d_call: .
v_call: TRBV30
clone_size: .
j_call: TRBJ2-5
cdr3_nt: TGTGCCTGGAGTGGTAGAGAAGGGACCCAGTACTTC
cdr3_aa: CAWSGREGTQYF

d_call: TRBD1
v_call: TRBV10-3
clone_size: .
j_call: TRBJ1-2
cdr3_nt: TGTGCCATCAGTGATTTTTTCGGGACAGCTAACTATGGCTACACCTTC
cdr3_aa: CAISDFFGTANYGYTF

d_call: TRBD1
v_call: TRBV2
clone_size: .
j_call: TRBJ1-2
cdr3_nt: TGTGCCAGCACCCCTCAGGGAGGGGGCAACTATGGCTACACCTTC
cdr3_aa: CASTPQGGGNYGYTF

d_call: .
v_call: TRBV19
clone_size: .
j_call: TRBJ1-5
cdr3_nt: TGTGCCAGTAGTATAGGGTTGATAAATCAGCCCCAGCATTTT
cdr3_aa: CASSIGLINQPQHF

d_call: .
v_call: TRBV29-1
clone_size: few
j_call: TRBJ1-1
cdr3_nt: TGCAGCGTTGTAGGACCCAGAGGGTTTACGAACACTGAAGCTTTCTTT
cdr3_aa: CSVVGPRGFTNTEAFF

d_call: TRBD1
v_call: TRBV10-2
clone_size: once
j_call: TRBJ1-2
cdr3_nt: TGCGCCAGCAGTCAGACCGGGACAGGGACTAACTATGGCTACACCTTC
cdr3_aa: CASSQTGTGTNYGYTF

d_call: TRBD1
v_call: TRBV5-4
clone_size: once
j_call: TRBJ2-2
cdr3_nt: TGTGCCAGCAGCTCGATAGGACAGGGGGTAGGCGGGGAGCTGTTTTTT
cdr3_aa: CASSSIGQGVGGELFF

d_call: TRBD1
v_call: TRBV19
clone_size: .
j_call: TRBJ1-5
cdr3_nt: TGTGCCAGTAGTCTTCTAACAGGGGCGGTGCAGCCCCAGCATTTT
cdr3_aa: CASSLLTGAVQPQHF

d_call: TRBD2
v_call: TRBV2
clone_size: few
j_call: TRBJ2-3
cdr3_nt: TGTGCCAGCAGAGGACTGGGGGGGATGGGTACGCAGTATTTT
cdr3_aa: CASRGLGGMGTQYF

d_call: .
v_call: TRBV2
clone_size: once
j_call: TRBJ2-2
cdr3_nt: TGTGCCACCAAGGTTAGGCTGGAAGGTGCCGGGGAGCTGTTTTTT
cdr3_aa: CATKVRLEGAGELFF

d_call: .
v_call: TRBV11-2
clone_size: .
j_call: TRBJ2-5
cdr3_nt: TGTGCCAGCAGCAAAGTTCAGGGTCAAGAGACCCAGTACTTC
cdr3_aa: CASSKVQGQETQYF

d_call: TRBD2
v_call: TRBV19
clone_size: .
j_call: TRBJ2-3
cdr3_nt: TGTGCCAGTAGCGGCGGGGGTACAGATACGCAGTATTTT
cdr3_aa: CASSGGGTDTQYF

d_call: .
v_call: TRBV11-2
clone_size: .
j_call: TRBJ1-3
cdr3_nt: TGTGCCAGCAGCTTAATGGGGGCAGGGCCCGGAAACACCATATATTTT
cdr3_aa: CASSLMGAGPGNTIYF

d_call: TRBD1
v_call: TRBV2
clone_size: few
j_call: TRBJ1-2
cdr3_nt: TGTGCCAGCAGTGGGGGACAGGGGGATGGCTACACCTTC
cdr3_aa: CASSGGQGDGYTF

d_call: .
v_call: TRBV3-1/TRBV3-2
clone_size: .
j_call: TRBJ1-1
cdr3_nt: TGTGCCAGCAGCCAAGGGTTGGGCAGGAACACTGAAGCTTTCTTT
cdr3_aa: CASSQGLGRNTEAFF